Below, 9 T cell receptor beta chains from the same sample are listed, as sequenced in a study of T-cell reconstitution after alpha-beta-depleted transplantation in children. Unique molecular identifiers were incorporated when the TCRbeta library was constructed. A single record per CDR3 protein comes from TCRdb applying MiXCR to the PCR reads. The data show about a million distinct CDR3 sequences, under 30% seen once. The material sequenced was PBMCs, mostly from graft donor cells, taken 360 days after TCRalphabeta/CD19-depleted stem cell transplant. Source of these receptors: a boy less than two years old who had a stem cell transplant for SCID, so the T cells may come from the graft donor.

The genes are TRBV4-1 and TRBJ1-5; D might be TRBD1 (5 bases). The germline CDR1 and CDR2 sequences are MGHRA and YSYEKL. The length of the CDR3 is 15 residues. The germline V and J ends were trimmed by 2 bases and 1 base, with 9 bases remaining between them. CDR3 protein: CASSQHQGSNQPQHF. For the CDR3, the DNA is TGCGCCAGCAGCCAACATCAGGGCAGCAATCAGCCCCAGCATTTT.

The chain uses TRBV6-1 and TRBJ2-1, with D uncertain. Germline V lookup: CDR1 MNHNS, CDR2 SASEGT. The CDR3 length is 14 residues. Trimming took 8 bases from V and 0 from J, leaving 11 bases between them. In DNA form, the CDR3 reads TGTGCCAGCGGTGGCCGCCTCTCCTACAATGAGCAGTTCTTC. This encodes CASGGRLSYNEQFF.

The rearrangement links TRBV15 to TRBJ2-1; weak D call: TRBD2 (7 bases). Germline loops: CDR1 LNHNV, CDR2 YYDKDF (reference sequence). V was trimmed by 5 bases and J by 7 bases, leaving 18 bases between them. This CDR3 has 15 residues. The CDR3 bases are TGTGCCACCAGCGTAAAGGGGGGGGCTGGAAATGAGCAGTTCTTC. Its protein product is CATSVKGGAGNEQFF. Filled out from reference TRBV15 and TRBJ2-1, the complete variable domain reads DAMVIQNPRYQVTQFGKPVTLSCSQTLNHNVMYWYQQKSSQAPKLLFHYYDKDFNNEADTPDNFQSRRPNTSFCFLDIRSPGLGDTAMYLCATSVKGGAGNEQFFGPGTRLTVL.

The sample holds a few counts of this clonotype. The rearrangement joins TRBV4-1 to TRBJ2-1; 15 positions agree with TRBD2. CDR1 is MGHRA, CDR2 YSYEKL, per germline. The CDR3 spans 20 residues. V shed 0 bases, J shed 0 bases, and the junction held 6 bases outside the gene matches. CDR3 in amino acids: CASSQDGGTSGGPSYNEQFF. DNA for the CDR3: TGCGCCAGCAGCCAAGATGGAGGGACTAGCGGGGGGCCCTCCTACAATGAGCAGTTCTTC.

Only a few counts were recorded for this clonotype. The genes are TRBV5-1 and TRBJ2-2; perhaps D is TRBD1 or TRBD2 (5 bases each). Deletions cut 0 bases from V and 7 bases from J, with 19 bases between. Germline V gives CDR1 SGHRS, CDR2 YFSETQ. The CDR3 extends over 17 amino acids. CDR3 region: CASSLVSGPTLNGELFF. The CDR3 DNA reads as TGCGCCAGCAGCTTGGTTTCGGGACCTACGTTAAACGGGGAGCTGTTTTTT.

The rearrangement joins TRBV20-1 to TRBJ2-2; D is ambiguous. The germline V gene has CDR1 DFQATT and CDR2 SNEGSKA (reference sequence). The V gene lost 7 bases and the J gene lost 0 bases, with 9 bases spanning the gap. The CDR3 runs to 13 residues. CDR3 protein: CSVRRANTGELFF. DNA for the CDR3: TGCAGTGTACGGAGAGCGAACACCGGGGAGCTGTTTTTT.

This clonotype occurred a few times. The chain links TRBV4-1 to TRBJ2-3, with D perhaps matching TRBD2 (5 bases). Germline CDR1 reads MGHRA; CDR2 reads YSYEKL. V gave up 0 bases and J gave up 0 bases, with 13 bases separating them. CDR3 length: 17 residues. CDR3 protein: CASSQDRAGRSTDTQYF. Here the CDR3 DNA reads TGCGCCAGCAGCCAAGATCGGGCGGGCCGAAGCACAGATACGCAGTATTTT.

This clonotype was observed many times. This chain links TRBV29-1 with TRBJ1-1, with no clear D. The CDR3 totals 13 residues. The germline CDR1 and CDR2 sequences are SQVTM and ANQGSEA. The ends were cut back, 4 bases at V and 5 bases at J, with 14 bases in the middle. CDR3 loop: CSVGVGSGTEAFF. CDR3 DNA sequence: TGCAGCGTTGGAGTGGGGAGTGGTACTGAAGCTTTCTTT.

This clonotype was found once. This chain connects TRBV3-1 to TRBJ2-6; D is undetermined. The CDR3 spans 17 residues. Germline lookup yields CDR1 LGHDT and CDR2 YNNKEL (reference sequence). Trimming shortened V by 1 base and J by 0 bases, and 10 bases separated the two germline ends. The CDR3 protein is CASSQVFKTSGANVLTF. Written as DNA, the CDR3 is TGTGCCAGCAGCCAAGTTTTTAAAACCTCTGGGGCCAACGTCCTGACTTTC.